This record concerns one T cell receptor beta chain sequence. The antigen is undetermined. The data belong to a study of blood T cells in healthy people across ages. Isolated PBMCs totaled at least 7 million in each sample. A J-beta primer mix and a sample-barcoded 5' primer were used in a second PCR of about 7 to 12 cycles. Every cDNA molecule carried a tag from a template-switch adaptor bearing 12 random nucleotides. One entry per CDR3 protein, called by TCRdb with MiXCR from the 5' RACE reads. The sample yields more than 600,000 distinct CDR3 sequences, 25% seen once. The CDR3 has 18 amino acids. Trimming took off 6 bases at V and 1 base at J, with 19 bases between the two ends. CDR1 is MDHEN, CDR2 SYDVKM, per germline. Study-wide findings and caveats: Unknown donor CMV status possibly confounded expanded clonotype changes. Across the age range, TCR beta diversity per million T cells fell in a roughly linear way.

The same sample was also studied in work on T cells of mothers and their children.

Sequencing input: blood. The chain recombines TRBV28 with TRBJ2-6; no clear D gene. The TCR was taken from a boy younger than 18 in good health. The CDR3 sequence is CASRLLPGSQSGANVLTF. The CDR3 DNA sequence: TGTGCCAGCAGGCTACTTCCGGGTTCCCAGTCTGGGGCCAACGTCCTGACTTTC.